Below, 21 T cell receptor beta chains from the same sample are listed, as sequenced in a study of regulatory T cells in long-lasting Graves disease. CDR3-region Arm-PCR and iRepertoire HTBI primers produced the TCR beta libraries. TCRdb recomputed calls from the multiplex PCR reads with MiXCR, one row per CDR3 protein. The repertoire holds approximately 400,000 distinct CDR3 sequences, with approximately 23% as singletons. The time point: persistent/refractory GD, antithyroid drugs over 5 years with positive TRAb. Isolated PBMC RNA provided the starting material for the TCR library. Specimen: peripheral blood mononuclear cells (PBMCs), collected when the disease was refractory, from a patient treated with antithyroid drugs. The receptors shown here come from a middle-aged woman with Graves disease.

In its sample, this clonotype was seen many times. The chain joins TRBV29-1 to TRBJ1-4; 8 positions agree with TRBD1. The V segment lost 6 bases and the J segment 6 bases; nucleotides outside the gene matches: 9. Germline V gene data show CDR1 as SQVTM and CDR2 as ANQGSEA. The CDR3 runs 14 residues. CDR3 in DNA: TGCAGCGTCGATCCCGGGACAGGAGATGAAAAACTGTTTTTT. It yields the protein CSVDPGTGDEKLFF.

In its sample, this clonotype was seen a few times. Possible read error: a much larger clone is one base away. The CDR3 DNA follows: TGTGCCAGCAGTGGAAGGGCCGGGGGAGTGATGAGCGGCTACACCTTC. Translation: CASSGRAGGVMSGYTF. The chain carries TRBV2 and TRBJ1-2, with a possible D match to TRBD1 (5 bases). V shed 4 bases and J shed 8 bases, with 23 bases lying between them. Germline assignment: CDR1 SNHLY and CDR2 FYNNEI. There are 16 residues in the CDR3.

The CDR3 loop is CATRRRTSGISYNEQFF. The CDR3 DNA follows: TGTGCCACCAGAAGAAGGACTAGCGGAATCTCCTACAATGAGCAGTTCTTC. The chain links TRBV24-1 to TRBJ2-1; 10 nucleotides align to TRBD2. CDR3 length equals 17 residues. Trimming at V came to 7 bases and at J to 0 bases, leaving 8 bases not matched to a gene. Germline V gives CDR1 KGHDR, CDR2 SFDVKD.

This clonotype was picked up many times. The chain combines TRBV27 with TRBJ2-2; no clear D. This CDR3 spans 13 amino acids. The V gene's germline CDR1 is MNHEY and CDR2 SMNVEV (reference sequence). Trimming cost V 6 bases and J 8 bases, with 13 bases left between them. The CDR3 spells CASSTSNTGELFF. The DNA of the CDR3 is TGTGCCAGCAGCACATCGAATACAGGGGAGCTGTTTTTT.

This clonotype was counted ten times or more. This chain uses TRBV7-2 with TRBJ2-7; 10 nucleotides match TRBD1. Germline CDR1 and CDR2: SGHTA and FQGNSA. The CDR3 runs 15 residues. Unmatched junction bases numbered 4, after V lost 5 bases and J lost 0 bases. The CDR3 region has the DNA TGTGCCAGCAGCCCCCGGACAGGGGGCTCCTACGAGCAGTACTTC. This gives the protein CASSPRTGGSYEQYF.

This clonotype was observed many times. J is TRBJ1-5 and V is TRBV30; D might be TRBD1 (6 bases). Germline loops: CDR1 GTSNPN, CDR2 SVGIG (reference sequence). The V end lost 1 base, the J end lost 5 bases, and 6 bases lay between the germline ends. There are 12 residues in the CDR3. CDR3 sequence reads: CAWSGQDQPQHF. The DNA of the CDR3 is TGTGCCTGGAGTGGACAGGATCAGCCCCAGCATTTT. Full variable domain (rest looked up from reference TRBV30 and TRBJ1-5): SQTIHQWPATLVQPVGSPLSLECTVEGTSNPNLYWYRQAAGRGLQLLFYSVGIGQISSEVPQNLSASRPQDRQFILSSKKLLLSDSGFYLCAWSGQDQPQHFGDGTRLSIL.

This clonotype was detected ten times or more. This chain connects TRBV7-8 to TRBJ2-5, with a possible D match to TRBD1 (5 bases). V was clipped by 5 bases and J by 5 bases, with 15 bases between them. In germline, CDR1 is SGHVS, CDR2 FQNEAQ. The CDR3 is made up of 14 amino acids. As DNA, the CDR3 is TGTGCCAGCAGCCAAGGGGCTATTTTGGAGACCCAGTACTTC. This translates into CASSQGAILETQYF.

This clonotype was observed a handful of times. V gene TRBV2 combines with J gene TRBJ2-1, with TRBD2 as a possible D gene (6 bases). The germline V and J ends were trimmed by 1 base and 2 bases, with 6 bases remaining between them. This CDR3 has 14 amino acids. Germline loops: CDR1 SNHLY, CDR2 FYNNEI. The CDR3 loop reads CASSEGLAYNEQFF. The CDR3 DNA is TGTGCCAGCAGTGAAGGACTAGCCTACAATGAGCAGTTCTTC.

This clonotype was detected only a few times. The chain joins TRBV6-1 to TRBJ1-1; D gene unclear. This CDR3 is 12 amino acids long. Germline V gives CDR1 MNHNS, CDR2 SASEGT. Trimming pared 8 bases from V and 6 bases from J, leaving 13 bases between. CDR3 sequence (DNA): TGTGCCAGCGGTCGGGAGTATGCTGAAGCTTTCTTT. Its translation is CASGREYAEAFF.

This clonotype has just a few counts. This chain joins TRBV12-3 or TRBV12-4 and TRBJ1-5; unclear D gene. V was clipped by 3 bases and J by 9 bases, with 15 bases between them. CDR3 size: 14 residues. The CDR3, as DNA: TGTGCCAGCAGTTTTGGAGAACGTCTTGGGCCCCAGCATTTT. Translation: CASSFGERLGPQHF.

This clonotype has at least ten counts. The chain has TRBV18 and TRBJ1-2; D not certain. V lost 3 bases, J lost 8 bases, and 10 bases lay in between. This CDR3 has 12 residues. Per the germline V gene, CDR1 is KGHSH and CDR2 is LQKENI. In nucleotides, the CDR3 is TGTGCCAGCTCACCCTCTAATCAAGGCTACACCTTC. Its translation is CASSPSNQGYTF. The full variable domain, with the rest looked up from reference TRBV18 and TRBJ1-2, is NAGVMQNPRHLVRRRGQEARLRCSPMKGHSHVYWYRQLPEEGLKFMVYLQKENIIDESGMPKERFSAEFPKEGPSILRIQQVVRGDSAAYFCASSPSNQGYTFGSGTRLTVV.

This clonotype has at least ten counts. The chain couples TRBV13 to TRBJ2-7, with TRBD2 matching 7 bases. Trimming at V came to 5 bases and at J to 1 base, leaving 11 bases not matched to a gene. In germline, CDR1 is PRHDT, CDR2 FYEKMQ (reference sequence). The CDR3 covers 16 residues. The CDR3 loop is CASSLRGGRGSYEQYF. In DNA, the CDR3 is TGTGCCAGCAGCCTCCGAGGCGGGAGAGGATCCTACGAGCAGTACTTC.

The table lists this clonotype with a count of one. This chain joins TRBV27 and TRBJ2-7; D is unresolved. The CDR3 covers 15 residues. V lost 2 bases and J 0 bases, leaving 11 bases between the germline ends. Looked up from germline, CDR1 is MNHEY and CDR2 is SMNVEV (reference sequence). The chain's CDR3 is CASSLKGWGSYEQYF. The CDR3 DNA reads TGTGCCAGCAGTTTAAAAGGGTGGGGCTCCTACGAGCAGTACTTC.

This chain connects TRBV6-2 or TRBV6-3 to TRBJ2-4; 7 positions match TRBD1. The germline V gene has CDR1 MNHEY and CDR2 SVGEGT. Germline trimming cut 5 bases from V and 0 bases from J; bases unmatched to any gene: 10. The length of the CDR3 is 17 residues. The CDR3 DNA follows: TGTGCCAGCAGTGAACGGGACAGCCTAATAGCCAAAAACATTCAGTACTTC. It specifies CASSERDSLIAKNIQYF.

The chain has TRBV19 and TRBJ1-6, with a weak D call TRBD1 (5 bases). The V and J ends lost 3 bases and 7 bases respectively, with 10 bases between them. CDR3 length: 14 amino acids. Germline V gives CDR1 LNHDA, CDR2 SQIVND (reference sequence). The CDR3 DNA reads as TGTGCCAGTAGTATTAGTTGGGGGAATTCACCCCTCCACTTT. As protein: CASSISWGNSPLHF.

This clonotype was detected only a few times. The CDR3 nucleotides are TGTGCCAGCAACAGGGTCACTGAAGCTTTCTTT. It translates to CASNRVTEAFF. The chain carries TRBV7-9 and TRBJ1-1; a possible D gene is TRBD1 (6 bases). The V gene's germline CDR1 is SEHNR and CDR2 FQNEAQ (reference sequence). The CDR3 loop spans 11 amino acids. Trimming removed 7 bases at V and 4 bases at J, with 7 bases between.

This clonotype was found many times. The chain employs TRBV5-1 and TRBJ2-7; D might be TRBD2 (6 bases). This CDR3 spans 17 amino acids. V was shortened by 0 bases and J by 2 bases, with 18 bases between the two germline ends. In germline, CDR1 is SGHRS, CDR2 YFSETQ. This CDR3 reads CASSLGEGGRITYEQYF. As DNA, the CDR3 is TGCGCCAGCAGCTTGGGAGAAGGAGGGCGAATTACCTACGAGCAGTACTTC.

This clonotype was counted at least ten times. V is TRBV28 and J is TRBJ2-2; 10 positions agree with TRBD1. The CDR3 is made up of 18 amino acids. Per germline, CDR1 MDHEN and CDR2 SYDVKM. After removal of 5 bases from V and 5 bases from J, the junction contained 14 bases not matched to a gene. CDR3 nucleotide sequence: TGTGCCAGCAGTCCGGGACAGGGGATGAATTCGAGGACCGGGGAGCTGTTTTTT. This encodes CASSPGQGMNSRTGELFF.

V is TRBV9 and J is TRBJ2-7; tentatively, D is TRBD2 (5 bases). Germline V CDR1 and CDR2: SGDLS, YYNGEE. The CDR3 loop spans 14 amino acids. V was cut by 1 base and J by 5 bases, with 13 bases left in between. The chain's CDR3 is CASSVSGRDDEQYF. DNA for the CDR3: TGTGCCAGCAGCGTATCGGGGAGAGACGACGAGCAGTACTTC. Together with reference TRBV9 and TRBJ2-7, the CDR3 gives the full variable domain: DSGVTQTPKHLITATGQRVTLRCSPRSGDLSVYWYQQSLDQGLQFLIQYYNGEERAKGNILERFSAQQFPDLHSELNLSSLELGDSALYFCASSVSGRDDEQYFGPGTRLTVT.

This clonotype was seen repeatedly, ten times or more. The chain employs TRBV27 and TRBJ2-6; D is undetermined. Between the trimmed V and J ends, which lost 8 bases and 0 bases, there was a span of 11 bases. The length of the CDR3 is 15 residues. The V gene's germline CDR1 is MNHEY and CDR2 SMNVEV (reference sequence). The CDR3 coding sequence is TGTGCCAGCGGTGACCTACCCTCTGGGGCCAACGTCCTGACTTTC. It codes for CASGDLPSGANVLTF.

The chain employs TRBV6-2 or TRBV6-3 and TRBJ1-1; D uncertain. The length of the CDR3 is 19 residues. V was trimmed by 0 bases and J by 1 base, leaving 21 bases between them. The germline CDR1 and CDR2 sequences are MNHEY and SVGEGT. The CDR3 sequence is CASSYSQSSHGRRNTEAFF. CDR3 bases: TGTGCCAGCAGTTACTCGCAATCTTCTCATGGCAGGCGGAACACTGAAGCTTTCTTT.